A selection of T cell receptor beta chains follows, all from one sample in a study of shared clonotypes between healthy human individuals. Clones were read by immunoSEQ multiplex PCR, and TCRdb kept only the in-frame ones, dropping some. This table has about 1,800,000 clones, about 95% appearing once. Source material: naive CD8+ T cells sorted from blood. The source is a man between 18 and 29 years old in good health. The CDR3 runs from the conserved cysteine through the conserved F or W. D genes are given only for firm matches. The size of a clone is reported for some rows only, either as once, few or many, or as a class for expanded clones.

>-|11|-|TRBJ2-7|TRBV11-3
CAIPLEDEQYF
TGTGCCATCCCCCTGGAGGACGAGCAGTACTTC
>-|16|-|TRBJ2-7|TRBV11-2
CASSSILAPSSYEQYF
TGTGCCAGCAGCTCTATTCTAGCGCCAAGCTCCTACGAGCAGTACTTC
>-|12|few|TRBJ1-1|TRBV13
CASSLANTEAFF
TGTGCCAGCAGCTTAGCGAACACTGAAGCTTTCTTT
>-|9|once|TRBJ2-5|TRBV6-6
CASGETQYF
TGTGCCAGCGGAGAGACCCAGTACTTC
>TRBD2|15|-|TRBJ2-5|TRBV4-1
CASSQGIAGQEAQYF
TGCGCCAGCAGCCAGGGCATAGCGGGGCAAGAGGCCCAGTACTTC
>TRBD2|15|once|TRBJ2-2|TRBV6-5
CASSYAGVNTGELFF
TGTGCCAGCAGTTATGCGGGAGTGAACACCGGGGAGCTGTTTTTT
>-|14|once|TRBJ1-6|TRBV23-1
CASSAGVPRSPLHF
TGCGCCAGCAGTGCAGGGGTTCCTCGTTCACCCCTCCACTTT
>TRBD2|13|-|TRBJ2-1|TRBV6-5
CASSPTSVNEQFF
TGTGCCAGCAGCCCGACTAGCGTCAATGAGCAGTTCTTC
>TRBD2|16|-|TRBJ2-5|TRBV28
CASSPPGGGDQETQYF
TGTGCCAGCAGTCCCCCGGGCGGGGGGGACCAAGAGACCCAGTACTTC
>-|16|-|TRBJ2-1|TRBV4-3
CASSPSPDSSYNEQFF
TGCGCCAGCAGCCCATCCCCGGACAGTTCCTACAATGAGCAGTTCTTC
>TRBD1|13|-|TRBJ1-2|TRBV5-4
CASSDGTAYGYTF
TGTGCCAGCAGCGATGGGACAGCGTATGGCTACACCTTC
>-|16|-|TRBJ1-1|TRBV5-1
CASSQEQGGMNTEAFF
TGCGCCAGCAGCCAAGAACAGGGTGGTATGAACACTGAAGCTTTCTTT
>-|17|-|TRBJ2-3|TRBV9
CASSVDPRDTNTDTQYF
TGTGCCAGCAGCGTGGATCCCCGGGACACGAACACAGATACGCAGTATTTT
>-|12|-|TRBJ2-6|TRBV6-5
CASRGEANVLTF
TGTGCCAGCAGGGGGGAAGCCAACGTCCTGACTTTC